This passage covers 4 T cell receptor beta chains from one sample sequenced in a study of identical twins. TCRdb reprocessed the 5' RACE reads via MiXCR and lists one record per CDR3 protein. The sample includes 450,000 or so distinct CDR3 sequences, 12% to 15% of them seen just once. The sample also formed part of further work on yellow fever vaccine responses in identical twins.

Sequencing was performed on CD4+ T cells sorted from blood. The receptor source for this set is a woman under 30 in good health.

The CDR3 region has the DNA TGTGCCACCAGGAGGGCAGGGATCGAGACCCAGTACTTC. Amino acid sequence: CATRRAGIETQYF. This chain joins TRBV15 and TRBJ2-5; perhaps D is TRBD1 or TRBD2 (5 bases each). V was cut by 6 bases and J by 5 bases, with 13 bases left in between. This CDR3 comprises 13 residues. Germline CDR1 LNHNV, CDR2 YYDKDF (reference sequence).

The J gene is TRBJ2-5, the V gene TRBV21-1; the table assigns TRBD1, which was not confirmed against the DNA. TRBV21-1 is reported as a pseudogene. The CDR3 has 12 residues. The DNA for the CDR3 is TGTGCCAGCAGCAGGGACACAGAGACCCAGTACTTC. Amino acids: CASSRDTETQYF.

This clonotype was detected many times. The V and J genes are TRBV12-3 or TRBV12-4 and TRBJ1-2; maybe TRBD1 (5 bases). CDR3 length equals 11 residues. V was cut by 7 bases and J by 10 bases, with 13 bases left in between. CDR3 in amino acids: CASNTGRNYTF. For the CDR3, the DNA is TGTGCCAGCAACACGGGACGGAACTACACCTTC.

This clonotype occurred many times. The chain links TRBV12-3 or TRBV12-4 to TRBJ2-3; perhaps TRBD2 as D (6 bases). This CDR3 contains 16 residues. Trimming left V 5 bases short and J 2 bases short, with 17 bases between. The CDR3: CASSKTGVINTDTQYF. CDR3 DNA sequence: TGTGCCAGCAGTAAAACGGGGGTTATCAACACAGATACGCAGTATTTT.